The 6 T cell receptor beta chains in this list originate from one sample, sequenced in a study of shared clonotypes between healthy human individuals. As defined, naive CD8 cells were CD45RO-negative and positively selected for CCR7, with terminally differentiated effector memory CD45RA+ cells excluded. The method was immunoSEQ multiplex PCR; TCRdb's version includes in-frame clones alone and lacks a portion of them. The profile covers roughly 1,800,000 clones, with about 95% appearing a single time and more than 0.95% taken by the ten largest. Sequenced sample: naive CD8+ T cells sorted from blood. Source of these receptors: a young man in good health.

The chain uses TRBV4-1 and TRBJ2-7, with 10 bases aligning to TRBD1. This CDR3 is built from 17 residues. V trimming: 1 base; J trimming: 4 bases; junction bases outside the gene matches: 10. Germline V gene sequence: CDR1 MGHRA, CDR2 YSYEKL. CDR3: CASSQAPSGQGMYEQYF. The CDR3 coding sequence is TGCGCCAGCAGCCAAGCCCCTTCGGGACAGGGGATGTACGAGCAGTACTTC.

The CDR3: CASSQDPMLAGGVGYEQYF. Written as DNA, the CDR3 is TGTGCCAGCAGCCAAGATCCCATGCTAGCGGGAGGTGTGGGCTACGAGCAGTACTTC. The chain is built from TRBV4-2 and TRBJ2-7, with 11 bases aligning to TRBD2. In germline, CDR1 is LGHNA, CDR2 YNFKEQ. The V gene end was trimmed by 0 bases and the J gene end by 3 bases; junction bases not matched to a gene: 13. The CDR3 is 19 residues long.

The V and J genes are TRBV5-8 and TRBJ1-2, with 10 positions matching TRBD1. The trim removed 3 bases at V and 2 bases at J, leaving 1 base unmatched. The CDR3 has 14 amino acids. CDR1 and CDR2 from the germline V gene are SGHTS and YDEGEE. The CDR3 sequence is CASSWGQGNYGYTF. DNA for the CDR3: TGTGCCAGCAGCTGGGGACAGGGGAACTATGGCTACACCTTC. The full variable domain, completed using reference TRBV5-8 and TRBJ1-2, is EAGVTQSPTHLIKTRGQQATLRCSPISGHTSVYWYQQALGLGLQFLLWYDEGEERNRGNFPPRFSGRQFPNYSSELNVNALELEDSALYLCASSWGQGNYGYTFGSGTRLTVV.

The V call is TRBV5-1, the J call TRBJ2-1, with a tentative D call TRBD1 (6 bases). V was trimmed by 0 bases and J by 1 base, leaving 11 bases between them. The CDR3 length is 16 residues. The germline gives CDR1 SGHRS, CDR2 YFSETQ. DNA of the CDR3: TGCGCCAGCAGCTTGGAAGGGGGAGTATCCTACAATGAGCAGTTCTTC. It specifies CASSLEGGVSYNEQFF.

The V call is TRBV10-3, the J call TRBJ1-6; D not certain. The V and J ends lost 6 bases and 7 bases respectively, with 10 bases between them. The CDR3 is made up of 13 amino acids. Germline CDR1 and CDR2: ENHRY and SYGVKD. CDR3 in DNA: TGTGCCATCAGCGAGGACGGCAATTCACCCCTCCACTTT. Translation: CAISEDGNSPLHF.

Notes on this clone: This sample includes further DNA sequences coding for the same CDR3. The rearrangement uses TRBV27 and TRBJ2-7, with D possibly being TRBD2 (7 bases). This CDR3 is 16 amino acids long. Germline-derived CDR1 and CDR2 are MNHEY and SMNVEV (reference sequence). Trimming took 6 bases from V and 0 from J, leaving 18 bases between them. The CDR3 nucleotides read TGTGCCAGCAGCCTTTTGGGGGGCGGGAGCTCCTACGAGCAGTACTTC. Translated, it gives CASSLLGGGSSYEQYF.